This paragraph reports one T cell receptor beta chain. Per the original data handling: Estimated nucleated cell counts came from reference gene primer amplification. This table comes from immunoSEQ multiplex PCR, and its TCRdb copy is limited to in-frame clones, with some not included. V and J calls and clone size are as listed in that table; D and trimming were resolved from the DNA. The data contain about 180,000 clones, 86% of them seen just once; the ten biggest clones take up 2.5% to 3%. The record originates from a study of blood T cell repertoires in COVID-19. About the research overall: The United States, Italy and Spain supplied acute and convalescent COVID-19 samples. The cDNA or gDNA used as material had been derived from T cells, B-cell-depleted T cells, or PBMCs.

CDR3 size: 14 residues. V lost 4 bases, J lost 0 bases, and 8 bases lay in between. Germline-derived CDR1 and CDR2 are SGHDT and YYEEEE. This TCR was recovered from a woman between 25 and 40 years old with active or convalescent COVID-19. The chain employs TRBV5-6 and TRBJ1-5; perhaps TRBD1 as D (5 bases). The sample taken for sequencing was peripheral blood. The CDR3 sequence is CASSRGYSNQPQHF. The CDR3 nucleotides read TGTGCCAGCAGCCGGGGGTATAGCAATCAGCCCCAGCATTTT.